Below, one T cell receptor beta chain is given with its context. PCR involved 60 Vbeta and 13 Jbeta primers. TCRdb keeps only in-frame clones here, not all; method: immunoSEQ multiplex PCR. Counted here are some 110,000 clones, approximately 81% occurring once; the ten biggest clones make up about 3%. These data belong to a study of cytomegalovirus exposure and HLA in healthy donors. Trimming removed 7 bases at V and 6 bases at J, with 19 bases between. This CDR3 has 14 residues. CDR1 and CDR2 from the germline V gene are MGHDK and SYGVNS. V is TRBV25-1 and J is TRBJ2-7; D is perhaps TRBD2 (5 bases). The TCR sequence derives from a woman aged 18 to 35 in good health and CMV-seropositive. The sequencing sample was made of PBMCs. CDR3 in DNA: TGTGCCAGCACCCATGAGGGAGTTCAGGCCGAGCAGTACTTC. It yields the protein CASTHEGVQAEQYF.